Shown below are 27 T cell receptor beta chains from a single sample sequenced in a study of Ad26.COV2.S vaccination and SARS-CoV-2 variants. Treatment noted: some 20 received Ad26.COV2.S at low or high dose, single or two shots; about 5 received placebo; per-sample allocation not given. Sampling was performed 63 days after the first vaccine or placebo injection. Sequenced by immunoSEQ multiplex PCR; TCRdb stores in-frame clones only, minus some. The table lists about 440,000 clones, less than 95% of them singletons. This material consisted of peripheral blood, taken in a trial of Ad26.COV2.S vaccine versus placebo. These receptor sequences come from a person aged 18-60 years who received the Ad26.COV2.S COVID-19 vaccine or a placebo.

The chain joins TRBV20-1 to TRBJ1-4, with D unresolved. The V end was cut by 3 bases, the J end by 2 bases, with 7 bases between. This CDR3 region has 13 residues. The germline CDR1 and CDR2 sequences are DFQATT and SNEGSKA (reference sequence). CDR3 protein: CSASEPTNEKLFF. As DNA, the CDR3 is TGCAGTGCTAGTGAGCCCACTAATGAAAAACTGTTTTTT.

This clone was observed once. The chain employs TRBV6-2 or TRBV6-3 and TRBJ2-6; tentative D call: TRBD2 (6 bases). In germline, CDR1 is MNHEY, CDR2 SVGEGT. The CDR3 has 15 amino acids. The ends were cut back, 5 bases at V and 2 bases at J, with 10 bases in the middle. CDR3 in amino acids: CASSRGGPGANVLTF. CDR3 nucleotide sequence: TGTGCCAGCAGTCGCGGAGGGCCTGGGGCCAACGTCCTGACTTTC.

This chain uses TRBV27 with TRBJ2-3; D is uncertain. This CDR3 has 13 amino acids. The germline V and J ends were trimmed by 5 bases and 5 bases, with 11 bases remaining between them. Germline V gene sequence: CDR1 MNHEY, CDR2 SMNVEV (reference sequence). CDR3 sequence (DNA): TGTGCCAGCAGTCTCCCCCGCGGAGATACGCAGTATTTT. Protein sequence: CASSLPRGDTQYF.

This clone appeared a few times. The chain couples TRBV27 to TRBJ2-5; 11 nucleotides line up with TRBD2. The CDR3 extends over 16 amino acids. Germline values: CDR1 MNHEY, CDR2 SMNVEV (reference sequence). Germline trimming cut 5 bases from V and 5 bases from J; bases unmatched to any gene: 10. CDR3 DNA sequence: TGTGCCAGCAGTCCCCACGGGACTAGCGGACCCGAGACCCAGTACTTC. It is translated as CASSPHGTSGPETQYF.

This clone was counted once. The chain has TRBV7-8 and TRBJ2-7, with TRBD1 matching 10 bases. Germline V gene lookup returns CDR1 SGHVS and CDR2 FQNEAQ. This CDR3 has 15 residues. Trimming at V came to 2 bases and at J to 3 bases, leaving 4 bases not matched to a gene. CDR3 amino acids: CASSLRRDRGYEQYF. The CDR3 DNA reads TGTGCCAGCAGCTTAAGGAGGGACAGGGGCTACGAGCAGTACTTC.

The chain uses TRBV29-1 and TRBJ2-5; D is perhaps TRBD1 or TRBD2 (5 bases each). CDR3 length: 12 amino acids. Trimming removed 3 bases from V and 6 bases from J, with 11 bases in between. Germline lookup yields CDR1 SQVTM and CDR2 ANQGSEA. This chain's CDR3 is CSVDPGDQTQYF. As DNA, the CDR3 is TGCAGCGTTGACCCCGGGGACCAGACCCAGTACTTC. The whole variable domain, remainder taken from reference TRBV29-1 and TRBJ2-5, is SAVISQKPSRDICQRGTSLTIQCQVDSQVTMMFWYRQQPGQSLTLIATANQGSEATYESGFVIDKFPISRPNLTFSTLTVSNMSPEDSSIYLCSVDPGDQTQYFGPGTRLLVL.

The chain combines TRBV9 with TRBJ2-7; 8 nucleotides match TRBD2. V shed 3 bases and J 4 bases; nucleotides not matched to a gene: 12. This CDR3 has 16 residues. Germline V gene lookup returns CDR1 SGDLS and CDR2 YYNGEE. CDR3 loop: CASSAKRETLFYEQYF. CDR3 sequence (DNA): TGTGCCAGCAGCGCAAAGCGGGAGACCCTGTTTTACGAGCAGTACTTC.

This clone was counted once. J is TRBJ1-2 and V is TRBV7-2, with D possibly matching TRBD1 (5 bases). Germline V gene sequence: CDR1 SGHTA, CDR2 FQGNSA. Trimming pared 2 bases from V and 4 bases from J, leaving 14 bases between. The CDR3 is 15 residues long. CDR3 nucleotide sequence: TGTGCCAGCAGCTTACCCCCGCCAGGGCTCTATGGCTACACCTTC. It is translated as CASSLPPPGLYGYTF.

The chain carries TRBV7-9 and TRBJ2-5; TRBD2 agrees at 8 bases. This CDR3 is built from 16 residues. J lost 5 bases, V lost 3 bases, and 11 bases had no gene match. Per germline, CDR1 SEHNR and CDR2 FQNEAQ (reference sequence). CDR3: CASSLGSGILGETQYF. CDR3 DNA: TGTGCCAGCAGCTTGGGTAGCGGGATCTTAGGGGAGACCCAGTACTTC.

V gene TRBV7-9 combines with J gene TRBJ2-3, with D unresolved. The CDR3 spans 15 residues. Trimming shortened V by 3 bases and J by 2 bases, and 12 bases separated the two germline ends. CDR1 SEHNR and CDR2 FQNEAQ come from the germline V gene (reference sequence). The CDR3 nucleotides read TGTGCCAGCAGCTTCATTTCAGCCAACACAGATACGCAGTATTTT. Amino acids: CASSFISANTDTQYF.

The rearrangement links TRBV7-2 to TRBJ2-1; tentatively, D is TRBD2 (5 bases). Trimming shortened V by 5 bases and J by 4 bases, and 18 bases separated the two germline ends. Germline V gene sequence: CDR1 SGHTA, CDR2 FQGNSA. The CDR3 sequence is 16 residues long. The CDR3 DNA reads TGTGCCAGCAGCCGCGCCAAGGGTAGCGAATACAATGAGCAGTTCTTC. Protein: CASSRAKGSEYNEQFF.

This chain links TRBV11-3 with TRBJ2-1; TRBD2 matches 13 bases. The CDR3 length is 15 residues. The trim removed 4 bases at V and 8 bases at J, leaving 5 bases unmatched. CDR1 is SGHNT and CDR2 is YENEEA in the germline V gene. The CDR3 reads CASSSGLAGFDEQFF. The DNA of the CDR3 is TGTGCCAGCAGCTCGGGACTAGCGGGATTCGATGAGCAGTTCTTC.

The chain links TRBV2 to TRBJ2-7; tentatively, D is TRBD1 or TRBD2 (5 bases each). V lost 7 bases and J 1 base, leaving 14 bases between the germline ends. The germline CDR1 and CDR2 sequences are SNHLY and FYNNEI. This CDR3 comprises 14 residues. DNA for the CDR3: TGTGCCAGCATCACCCGGGACGGTTCCTACGAGCAGTACTTC. It translates to CASITRDGSYEQYF. The whole variable domain, filled in from reference TRBV2 and TRBJ2-7, reads EPEVTQTPSHQVTQMGQEVILRCVPISNHLYFYWYRQILGQKVEFLVSFYNNEISEKSEIFDDQFSVERPDGSNFTLKIRSTKLEDSAMYFCASITRDGSYEQYFGPGTRLTVT.

The J gene is TRBJ1-1, the V gene TRBV7-6; D call uncertain. Germline CDR1 and CDR2: SGHVS and FNYEAQ. The length of the CDR3 is 13 residues. Deletions cut 2 bases from V and 6 bases from J, with 10 bases between. The CDR3: CASSLLTGPEAFF. DNA for the CDR3: TGTGCCAGCAGCTTATTAACGGGTCCTGAAGCTTTCTTT.

The chain uses TRBV15 and TRBJ2-3; D perhaps matches TRBD2 (6 bases). This CDR3 has 13 amino acids. CDR1 and CDR2 (germline): LNHNV, YYDKDF (reference sequence). V was cut by 6 bases and J by 8 bases, with 15 bases left in between. The CDR3 DNA reads as TGTGCCACCAGGGGGACTCCGAATCGTACGCAGTATTTT. This gives the protein CATRGTPNRTQYF.

This chain connects TRBV7-3 to TRBJ2-2; no clear D gene. V gave up 2 bases and J gave up 1 base, with 5 bases separating them. The CDR3 consists of 14 residues. Germline CDR1 and CDR2: SGHTA and FQGTGA. Written as DNA, the CDR3 is TGTGCCAGCAGCTTATGGCAGAACACCGGGGAGCTGTTTTTT. Translating gives CASSLWQNTGELFF.

This sequence joins TRBV3-1 (or the pseudogene TRBV3-2) and TRBJ2-6; no reliable D call. The V end lost 0 bases, the J end lost 0 bases, and 9 bases lay between the germline ends. This CDR3 spans 17 amino acids. CDR1 is LGHDT, CDR2 YNNKEL, per germline (reference sequence). The CDR3 DNA follows: TGTGCCAGCAGCCAAGAGGGCTTGGGCTCTGGGGCCAACGTCCTGACTTTC. This translates into CASSQEGLGSGANVLTF.

V usage is TRBV7-6 and J usage is TRBJ2-5; D is possibly TRBD2 (5 bases). Per the germline V gene, CDR1 is SGHVS and CDR2 is FNYEAQ. Trimming pared 1 base from V and 5 bases from J, leaving 11 bases between. The CDR3 has 14 amino acids. This CDR3 reads CASSLGRGPETQYF. The CDR3 region has the DNA TGTGCCAGCAGCTTAGGCCGAGGGCCGGAGACCCAGTACTTC.

The chain uses TRBV28 and TRBJ2-1; D uncertain. Trimming took off 5 bases at V and 2 bases at J, with 13 bases between the two ends. In germline, CDR1 is MDHEN, CDR2 SYDVKM. The CDR3 sequence is 15 residues long. In DNA, the CDR3 is TGTGCCAGCAGTATGTTAGTAGGGACCTACAATGAGCAGTTCTTC. Translated: CASSMLVGTYNEQFF.

CDR3 coding DNA: TGCACCAGCAGCCAAAGACAGGGGGCAGCAGAGCGGGAGACCCAGTACTTC. As protein: CTSSQRQGAAERETQYF. This sequence joins TRBV1 and TRBJ2-5; the DNA was not used to check the table's D call, TRBD1. TRBV1 is marked as a pseudogene. The CDR3 is 17 amino acids.

The rearrangement joins TRBV6-6 to TRBJ2-3, with D maybe TRBD2 (5 bases). Germline CDR1 and CDR2: MNHNY and SVGAGI (reference sequence). The CDR3 runs to 14 residues. Trimming removed 5 bases at V and 3 bases at J, with 12 bases between. CDR3 sequence (DNA): TGTGCCAGCAGTAAAACGGGGAAGACAGATACGCAGTATTTT. Encoded protein: CASSKTGKTDTQYF.

The rearrangement links TRBV6-5 to TRBJ1-1, with TRBD1 identical over 8 bases. CDR1 MNHEY and CDR2 SVGAGI come from the germline V gene. Losses at the gene ends were 0 bases for V and 2 bases for J; bases not matched to a gene: 5. The CDR3 length is 16 residues. The DNA of the CDR3 is TGTGCCAGCAGTTACTCAAGGACAGGGATAAACACTGAAGCTTTCTTT. It encodes CASSYSRTGINTEAFF.

The chain has TRBV11-2 and TRBJ1-2; weak D call: TRBD1 (5 bases). Germline V gene data show CDR1 as SGHAT and CDR2 as FQNNGV. The CDR3 totals 14 residues. The V gene lost 4 bases and the J gene lost 8 bases, with 17 bases spanning the gap. The CDR3 DNA reads as TGTGCCAGCAGCTACGGGCCTTCCAGGGAGGGCTACACCTTC. Amino acids: CASSYGPSREGYTF.

The chain has TRBV10-3 and TRBJ1-1; no clear D gene. In germline, CDR1 is ENHRY, CDR2 SYGVKD. Trimming left V 0 bases short and J 0 bases short, with 5 bases between. The CDR3 loop spans 14 amino acids. The CDR3 reads CAISESGLNTEAFF. The DNA for the CDR3 is TGTGCCATCAGTGAGTCGGGGTTGAACACTGAAGCTTTCTTT.

The chain carries TRBV4-2 and TRBJ2-2; TRBD2 aligns across 8 bases. V lost 0 bases and J lost 2; bases outside the gene matches: 5. The length of the CDR3 is 17 residues. Germline V CDR1 and CDR2: LGHNA, YNFKEQ. The CDR3 coding sequence is TGTGCCAGCAGCCAAGAAGTTGCGGGAGGTAACACCGGGGAGCTGTTTTTT. This encodes CASSQEVAGGNTGELFF.

A note on this clone: Other DNA sequences in this specimen translate into the identical CDR3. The CDR3 here is CASSLGGVETQYF. DNA of the CDR3: TGTGCCAGCAGTTTAGGGGGGGTGGAGACCCAGTACTTC. The rearrangement links TRBV12-3 or TRBV12-4 to TRBJ2-5; D perhaps matches TRBD2 (6 bases). V gave up 1 base and J gave up 5 bases, with 8 bases separating them. This CDR3 contains 13 residues.

The V call is TRBV3-1 (or the pseudogene TRBV3-2), the J call TRBJ1-1; D is unresolved. The germline V gene has CDR1 LGHDT and CDR2 YNNKEL (reference sequence). V gave up 0 bases and J gave up 6 bases, with 11 bases separating them. The CDR3 covers 14 residues. CDR3 protein: CASSQEAGRSEAFF. As DNA, the CDR3 is TGTGCCAGCAGCCAAGAGGCAGGACGATCTGAAGCTTTCTTT.